Included here is one T cell receptor (beta chain) sequence, with context. These data come from a study of blood T cell repertoires in COVID-19. Study context: From T cells, B-cell-depleted T cells, or PBMCs came the material, which was cDNA or gDNA.

TCRdb keeps only in-frame clones here, not all; method: immunoSEQ multiplex PCR. The data show about 250,000 clones, roughly 88% seen once. Input material: peripheral blood. The sequence came from a woman in her 30s with COVID-19, enrolled during active disease.

The CDR3 region has the DNA TGTGCCACCAGTGATACCCCGGGACAGGGCCCCCAGCCCCAGCATTTT. This codes for CATSDTPGQGPQPQHF. V and J are TRBV24-1 and TRBJ1-5; TRBD1 matches at 9 bases. From germline, CDR1 is KGHDR and CDR2 SFDVKD. This CDR3 is built from 16 residues. After removal of 3 bases from V and 7 bases from J, the junction contained 9 bases not matched to a gene.